This TCR beta chain was recorded in a study of blood T cells in healthy people across ages. Study-level results: Both higher diversity and more naive CD4+ cells marked long-lived donors when set against aged donors. With naive T cell percentage, TCR beta diversity showed a strong correlation.

Losses at the gene ends were 7 bases for V and 3 bases for J; bases not matched to a gene: 4. The CDR3 has 13 residues. Germline loops: CDR1 SEHNR, CDR2 FQNEAQ (reference sequence). The sample holds many counts of this clonotype. Its antigen is unidentified. With a J-beta primer mix and a sample-barcoded 5' primer, a second PCR ran roughly 6 to 11 cycles. The study obtained at least 3 million CDR3-containing paired-end reads from every sample. Using its own MiXCR run on the 5' RACE reads, TCRdb lists one record per CDR3 protein. The sample consists of 700,000 to 950,000 distinct CDR3 sequences, more than 45% of them appearing once.

The gene calls are TRBV7-9 and TRBJ2-7; 9 bases align to TRBD1. The sample consisted of blood. The TCR was taken from a man in his thirties or forties in good health. The CDR3: CASKRQGDYEQYF. The CDR3 DNA follows: TGTGCCAGCAAGCGACAGGGGGACTACGAGCAGTACTTC.